This TCR beta chain was sequenced for a study of sequential checkpoint blockade in melanoma. The protocol was immunoSEQ multiplex PCR, while the TCRdb copy is restricted to in-frame clones and leaves out a portion. The table records more than 30,000 clones, approximately 30% of them present only once. Indicated treatment: randomized to nivolumab then ipilimumab (arm A) or the reverse (arm B). Per germline, CDR1 KGHSH and CDR2 LQKENI. There are 15 residues in the CDR3. Trimming stripped 0 bases from V and 4 bases from J, with 12 bases between. The V gene is TRBV18, the J gene TRBJ1-1, with D perhaps matching TRBD1 (6 bases). The sample in question was tumor tissue (inferred from file names), obtained from a patient given nivolumab and ipilimumab in sequence. The TCR was taken from a human donor with melanoma. CDR3 in DNA: TGTGCCAGCTCACCACCATCCAGGGGCGGCACTGAAGCTTTCTTT. This codes for CASSPPSRGGTEAFF.